This T cell receptor (beta chain) was captured by sequencing in a study of T-cell reconstitution after alpha-beta-depleted transplantation in children. Trimming at V came to 0 bases and at J to 0 bases, leaving 8 bases not matched to a gene. Germline V gene sequence: CDR1 MGHRA, CDR2 YSYEKL. This CDR3 has 17 amino acids. Researchers prepared the TCRbeta library using unique molecular identifiers, the study reports. TCRdb re-analysed the PCR reads in MiXCR, keeping a single row per CDR3 protein. The profile covers nearly 200,000 distinct CDR3 sequences, with roughly 6.5% appearing a single time and just over 4.5% taken by the ten largest. Only a few counts were recorded for this clonotype. The target antigen is unknown. The study, taken as a whole, reports: Fresh T-cell production supplied most of the T-cell counts and diversity seen one year after transplant. Some patients showed high day-60 TCRbeta diversity, which derived from surviving recipient T cells and thymic progenitors. About two months after transplant, alpha-beta T cells reportedly came from several hundred expanded graft clones.

The source was PBMCs, collected before TCRalphabeta/CD19-depleted stem cell transplant. The clonotype originates from a girl less than two years old with combined immunodeficiency, due to receive a stem cell transplant. The gene calls are TRBV4-1 and TRBJ2-7, with TRBD1 identical over 7 bases. CDR3 sequence: CASSQDPPTGPSYEQYF. CDR3 in DNA: TGCGCCAGCAGCCAAGATCCCCCGACAGGGCCCTCCTACGAGCAGTACTTC.